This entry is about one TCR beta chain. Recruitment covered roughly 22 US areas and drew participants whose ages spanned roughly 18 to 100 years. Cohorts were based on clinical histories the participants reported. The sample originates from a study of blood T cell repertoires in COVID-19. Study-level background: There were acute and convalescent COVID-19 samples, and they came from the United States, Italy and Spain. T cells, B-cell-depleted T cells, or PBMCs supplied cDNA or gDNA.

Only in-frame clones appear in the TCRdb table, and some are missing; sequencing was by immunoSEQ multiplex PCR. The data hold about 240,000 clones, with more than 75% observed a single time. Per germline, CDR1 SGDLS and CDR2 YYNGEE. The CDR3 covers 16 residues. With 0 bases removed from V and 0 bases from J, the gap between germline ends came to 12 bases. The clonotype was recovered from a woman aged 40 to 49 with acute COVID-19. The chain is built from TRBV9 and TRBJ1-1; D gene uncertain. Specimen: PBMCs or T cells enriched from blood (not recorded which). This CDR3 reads CASSVDRDSVNTEAFF. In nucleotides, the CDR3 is TGTGCCAGCAGCGTAGATCGGGATTCGGTGAACACTGAAGCTTTCTTT. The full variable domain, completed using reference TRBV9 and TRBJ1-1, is DSGVTQTPKHLITATGQRVTLRCSPRSGDLSVYWYQQSLDQGLQFLIQYYNGEERAKGNILERFSAQQFPDLHSELNLSSLELGDSALYFCASSVDRDSVNTEAFFGQGTRLTVV.